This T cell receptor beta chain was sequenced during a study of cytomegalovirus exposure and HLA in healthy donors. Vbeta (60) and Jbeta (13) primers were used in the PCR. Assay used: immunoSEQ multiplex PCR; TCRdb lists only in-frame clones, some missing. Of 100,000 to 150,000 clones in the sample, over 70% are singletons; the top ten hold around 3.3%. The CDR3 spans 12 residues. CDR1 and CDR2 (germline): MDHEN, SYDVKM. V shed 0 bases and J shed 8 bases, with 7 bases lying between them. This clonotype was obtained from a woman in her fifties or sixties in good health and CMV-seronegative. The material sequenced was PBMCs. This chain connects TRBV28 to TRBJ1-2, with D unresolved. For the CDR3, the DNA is TGTGCCAGCAGTTTATGGGGCGCCGGCTACACCTTC. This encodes CASSLWGAGYTF.